Listed below are T cell receptor beta chains from one sample, sequenced in a study of post-analysis software for immune sequencing data. TCRdb re-derived calls from the PCR reads in MiXCR, one entry per CDR3 protein. The data contain 750,000 to 950,000 distinct CDR3 sequences, around 50% of them singletons. Sequenced input: blood. These receptors all come from a girl aged 10 to 17 with multiple sclerosis. CDR3s include the opening cysteine and the closing phenylalanine or tryptophan. Fields, in order: V gene, D gene, J gene, clone size, CDR3 protein, CDR3 DNA. A D gene is named only where the DNA matches it firmly. Not every row has a clone size; where given, it reads once, few, many or a size class.

TRBV7-3	NA	TRBJ1-1	NA	CASGLQSNTEAFF	TGTGCCAGCGGACTACAGAGTAACACTGAAGCTTTCTTT
TRBV12-3/TRBV12-4	NA	TRBJ2-4	NA	CASRRQTSEDIQYF	TGTGCCAGCAGAAGACAGACATCGGAAGACATTCAGTACTTC
TRBV7-3	NA	TRBJ1-1	NA	CASSATGPLGTTEAFF	TGTGCCAGCAGCGCGACCGGGCCCCTAGGGACCACTGAAGCTTTCTTT
TRBV29-1	NA	TRBJ1-2	NA	CSAERAAGGYTF	TGCAGCGCCGAAAGGGCTGCGGGAGGCTACACCTTC
TRBV19	NA	TRBJ1-5	NA	CARVGPSQPQHF	TGTGCCAGGGTTGGACCCTCTCAGCCCCAGCATTTT
TRBV4-1	TRBD1	TRBJ1-2	NA	CASSPEGQGATNYGYTF	TGCGCCAGCAGCCCAGAAGGACAGGGGGCGACTAACTATGGCTACACCTTC
TRBV29-1	NA	TRBJ2-5	once	CSVETRASGGGETQYF	TGCAGCGTTGAAACCCGGGCTAGCGGAGGGGGAGAGACCCAGTACTTC
TRBV7-9	TRBD2	TRBJ2-3	few	CASSSALAGGLLRYF	TGTGCCAGCAGCTCTGCGTTAGCGGGGGGCCTTCTTCGGTATTTT
TRBV29-1	NA	TRBJ2-1	NA	CSVEPTRSYNEQFF	TGCAGCGTCGAACCGACCCGATCCTACAATGAGCAGTTCTTC
TRBV7-9	NA	TRBJ1-2	NA	CASSPRDFPIPGYTF	TGTGCCAGCAGCCCGCGGGATTTTCCTATTCCCGGCTACACCTTC
TRBV7-2	NA	TRBJ2-3	once	CASSPGLGVDTQYF	TGTGCCAGCAGCCCGGGCCTGGGGGTAGATACGCAGTATTTT
TRBV18	NA	TRBJ2-3	NA	CASSPRRQASTDTQYF	TGTGCCAGCTCACCCCGACGACAGGCTAGCACAGATACGCAGTATTTT
TRBV29-1	TRBD2	TRBJ2-1	NA	CSGASGGSYNEQFF	TGCAGCGGCGCTAGCGGGGGTTCCTACAATGAGCAGTTCTTC
TRBV9	TRBD1	TRBJ2-1	NA	CASSVALGQGDNEQFF	TGTGCCAGCAGCGTAGCTCTGGGACAGGGTGACAATGAGCAGTTCTTC
TRBV15	NA	TRBJ2-1	NA	CATSREAESYNEQFF	TGTGCCACCAGCAGAGAGGCGGAGTCCTACAATGAGCAGTTCTTC
TRBV20-1	NA	TRBJ1-2	NA	CSASLEAGASYTF	TGCAGTGCTAGCCTGGAGGCGGGGGCAAGCTACACCTTC
TRBV5-1	NA	TRBJ2-7	NA	CASSENDYEQYF	TGCGCCAGCAGCGAGAACGACTACGAGCAGTACTTC
TRBV6-1	TRBD2	TRBJ2-1	few	CASSEARLAGRSYNEQFF	TGTGCCAGCAGTGAAGCCAGACTAGCGGGGCGTTCTTACAATGAGCAGTTCTTC
TRBV20-1	NA	TRBJ1-2	NA	CSARDGHGYTF	TGCAGTGCTAGAGATGGGCATGGCTACACCTTC
TRBV4-1	NA	TRBJ1-1	NA	CASSHSPGDPSAFF	TGCGCCAGCAGCCATTCTCCAGGGGACCCAAGTGCTTTCTTT
TRBV15	NA	TRBJ2-3	once	CATSRGLADTQYF	TGTGCCACCAGCAGAGGCCTAGCAGATACGCAGTATTTT
TRBV7-2	NA	TRBJ2-1	NA	CASSLDRVLDEQFF	TGTGCCAGCAGCTTAGACAGGGTTCTGGATGAGCAGTTCTTC
TRBV5-5	TRBD1	TRBJ1-5	NA	CASSLLGGERSQPQHF	TGTGCCAGCAGCTTGTTAGGGGGCGAAAGGAGTCAGCCCCAGCATTTT
TRBV5-6	NA	TRBJ2-7	few	CASSIPGVYEQYF	TGTGCCAGCAGCATCCCTGGAGTCTACGAGCAGTACTTC
TRBV7-2	NA	TRBJ2-1	few	CASSPELGADEQFF	TGTGCCAGCAGCCCAGAACTAGGGGCTGATGAGCAGTTCTTC
TRBV6-5	NA	TRBJ2-7	NA	CASSYGGGGSSYEQYF	TGTGCCAGCAGTTACGGGGGGGGCGGGAGTAGCTACGAGCAGTACTTC
TRBV5-1	TRBD1	TRBJ1-4	NA	CASSPRQGHEKLFF	TGCGCCAGCAGCCCGAGACAGGGCCATGAAAAACTGTTTTTT
TRBV7-2	NA	TRBJ2-1	NA	CASSLAWEQFF	TGTGCCAGCAGCTTGGCCTGGGAGCAGTTCTTC
TRBV6-1	TRBD2	TRBJ2-7	few	CASSRTSGRAASYEQYF	TGTGCCAGCAGCCGGACTAGCGGGAGGGCCGCTTCCTACGAGCAGTACTTC
TRBV5-8	NA	TRBJ1-5	NA	CASSLPRPWGNQPQHF	TGTGCCAGCAGCTTGCCCCGGCCTTGGGGCAATCAGCCCCAGCATTTT
TRBV2	NA	TRBJ1-4	few	CATVERGANEKLFF	TGTGCCACCGTGGAGAGGGGCGCGAATGAAAAACTGTTTTTT
TRBV4-1	NA	TRBJ1-1	few	CASSQVGGSTEAFF	TGCGCCAGCAGCCAAGTCGGGGGTAGCACTGAAGCTTTCTTT
TRBV20-1	NA	TRBJ2-7	NA	CSASHFRGLSYEQYF	TGCAGTGCTAGCCACTTCCGGGGACTTTCCTACGAGCAGTACTTC
TRBV12-3/TRBV12-4	NA	TRBJ1-2	NA	CASTSRGSYGYTF	TGTGCCAGCACCTCCCGGGGTAGCTACGGCTACACCTTC
TRBV7-2	NA	TRBJ1-2	NA	CASSAEGWDGYTF	TGTGCCAGCAGCGCGGAGGGGTGGGATGGCTACACCTTC
TRBV29-1	NA	TRBJ1-1	few	CSGNPGTLNTEAFF	TGCAGCGGAAACCCCGGGACGCTGAACACTGAAGCTTTCTTT
TRBV29-1	TRBD1	TRBJ2-5	NA	CSATTGTGDGETQYF	TGCAGCGCAACTACCGGGACAGGGGACGGAGAGACCCAGTACTTC
TRBV12-3/TRBV12-4	TRBD1	TRBJ2-3	NA	CASSGTGGRKTQYF	TGTGCCAGTTCCGGGACAGGGGGCCGTAAGACGCAGTATTTT
TRBV5-1	NA	TRBJ1-2	NA	CASSSAVGDGYTF	TGCGCCAGCAGCTCGGCGGTGGGGGATGGCTACACCTTC